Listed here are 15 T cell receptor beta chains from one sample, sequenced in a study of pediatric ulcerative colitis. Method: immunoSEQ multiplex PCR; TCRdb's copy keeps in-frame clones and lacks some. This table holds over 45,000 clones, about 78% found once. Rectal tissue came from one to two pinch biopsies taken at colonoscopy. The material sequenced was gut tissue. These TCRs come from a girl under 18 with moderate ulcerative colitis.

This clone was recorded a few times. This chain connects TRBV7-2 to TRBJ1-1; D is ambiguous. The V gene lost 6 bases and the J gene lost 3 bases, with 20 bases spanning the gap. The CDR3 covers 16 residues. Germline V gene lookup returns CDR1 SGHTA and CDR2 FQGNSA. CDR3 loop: CASRVAGFGSDTEAFF. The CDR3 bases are TGTGCCAGCAGAGTGGCGGGGTTCGGGTCGGACACTGAAGCTTTCTTT.

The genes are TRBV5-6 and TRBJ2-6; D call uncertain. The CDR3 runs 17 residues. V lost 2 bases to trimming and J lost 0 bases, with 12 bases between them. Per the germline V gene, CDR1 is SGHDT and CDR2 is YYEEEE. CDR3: CASSFYPVSSGANVLTF. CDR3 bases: TGTGCCAGCAGCTTCTATCCAGTGTCCTCTGGGGCCAACGTCCTGACTTTC.

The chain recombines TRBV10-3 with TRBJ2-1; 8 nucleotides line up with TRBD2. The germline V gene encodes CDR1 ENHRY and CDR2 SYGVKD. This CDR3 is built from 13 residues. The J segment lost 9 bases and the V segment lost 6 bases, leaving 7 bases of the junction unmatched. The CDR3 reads CAISGGRTTEQFF. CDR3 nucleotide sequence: TGTGCCATCAGCGGCGGGAGGACGACTGAGCAGTTCTTC.

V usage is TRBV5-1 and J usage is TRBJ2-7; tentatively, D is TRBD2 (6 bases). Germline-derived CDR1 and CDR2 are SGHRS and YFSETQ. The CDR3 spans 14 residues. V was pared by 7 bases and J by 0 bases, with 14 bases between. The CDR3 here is CASLEGSSSYEQYF. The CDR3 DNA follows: TGCGCCAGCTTGGAGGGCAGCTCCTCCTACGAGCAGTACTTC.

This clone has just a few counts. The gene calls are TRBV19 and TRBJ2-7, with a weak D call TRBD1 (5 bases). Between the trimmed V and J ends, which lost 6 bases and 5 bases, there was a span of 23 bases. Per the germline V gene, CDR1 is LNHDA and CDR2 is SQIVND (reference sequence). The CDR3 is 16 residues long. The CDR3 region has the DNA TGTGCCAGTAGCCCCAGGACACCCCAGCTCGGTAACGAGCAGTACTTC. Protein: CASSPRTPQLGNEQYF. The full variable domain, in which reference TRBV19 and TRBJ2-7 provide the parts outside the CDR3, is DGGITQSPKYLFRKEGQNVTLSCEQNLNHDAMYWYRQDPGQGLRLIYYSQIVNDFQKGDIAEGYSVSREKKESFPLTVTSAQKNPTAFYLCASSPRTPQLGNEQYFGPGTRLTVT.

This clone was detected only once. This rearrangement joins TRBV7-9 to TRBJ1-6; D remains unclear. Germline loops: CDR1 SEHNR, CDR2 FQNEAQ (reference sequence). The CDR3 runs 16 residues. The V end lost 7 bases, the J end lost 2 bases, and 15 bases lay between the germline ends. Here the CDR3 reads CASISSLGAYNSPLHF. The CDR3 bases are TGTGCCAGCATCTCCTCTTTGGGCGCCTATAATTCACCCCTCCACTTT.

The CDR3 loop reads CASSLTSRVSGDTQYF. The CDR3 nucleotides read TGTGCCAGCAGCCTCACTAGTAGGGTTTCGGGAGATACGCAGTATTTT. This chain joins TRBV11-2 and TRBJ2-3, with D possibly matching TRBD2 (5 bases). The ends were cut back, 5 bases at V and 5 bases at J, with 20 bases in the middle. The CDR3 sequence is 16 residues long. CDR1 is SGHAT and CDR2 is FQNNGV in the germline V gene.

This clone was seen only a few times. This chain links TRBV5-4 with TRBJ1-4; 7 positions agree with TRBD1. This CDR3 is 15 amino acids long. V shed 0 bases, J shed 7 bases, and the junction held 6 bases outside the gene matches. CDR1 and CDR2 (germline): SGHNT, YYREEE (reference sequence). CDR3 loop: CASSLAQGQGEKLFF. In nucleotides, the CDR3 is TGTGCCAGCAGCTTGGCACAGGGGCAAGGTGAAAAACTGTTTTTT.

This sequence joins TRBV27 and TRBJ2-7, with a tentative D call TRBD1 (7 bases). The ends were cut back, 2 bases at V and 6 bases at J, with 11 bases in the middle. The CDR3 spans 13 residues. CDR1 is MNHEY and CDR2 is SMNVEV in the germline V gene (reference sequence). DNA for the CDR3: TGTGCCAGCAGTTTAGCCCAGGGGGGCGAGCAGTACTTC. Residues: CASSLAQGGEQYF.

The DNA for the CDR3 is TGTGCCTGGAGTGGACAGGGAGGGACTGAAGCTTTCTTT. This gives the protein CAWSGQGGTEAFF. This chain links TRBV30 with TRBJ1-1; TRBD1 agrees at 7 bases. CDR1 GTSNPN and CDR2 SVGIG come from the germline V gene (reference sequence). The CDR3 is 13 residues long. Germline trimming cut 1 base from V and 5 bases from J; bases unmatched to any gene: 4.

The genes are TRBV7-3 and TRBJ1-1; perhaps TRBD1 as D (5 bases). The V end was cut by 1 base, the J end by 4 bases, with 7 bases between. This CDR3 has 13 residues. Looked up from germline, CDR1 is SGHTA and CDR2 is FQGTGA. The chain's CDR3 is CASSLRGATEAFF. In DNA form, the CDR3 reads TGTGCCAGCAGCTTAAGAGGGGCCACTGAAGCTTTCTTT.

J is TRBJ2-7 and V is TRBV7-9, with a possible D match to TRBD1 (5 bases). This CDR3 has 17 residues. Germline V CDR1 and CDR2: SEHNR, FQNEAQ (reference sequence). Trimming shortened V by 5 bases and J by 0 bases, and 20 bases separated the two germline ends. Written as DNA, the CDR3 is TGTGCCAGCAGCCCCCCGTTAGCAGGGCTTAGCTCCTACGAGCAGTACTTC. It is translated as CASSPPLAGLSSYEQYF.

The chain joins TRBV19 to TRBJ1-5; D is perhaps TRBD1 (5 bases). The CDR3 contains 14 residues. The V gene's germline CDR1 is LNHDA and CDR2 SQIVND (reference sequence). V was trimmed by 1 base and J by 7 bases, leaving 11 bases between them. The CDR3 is CASSIVQGRQPQHF. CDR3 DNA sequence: TGTGCCAGTAGTATAGTCCAGGGCCGGCAGCCCCAGCATTTT.

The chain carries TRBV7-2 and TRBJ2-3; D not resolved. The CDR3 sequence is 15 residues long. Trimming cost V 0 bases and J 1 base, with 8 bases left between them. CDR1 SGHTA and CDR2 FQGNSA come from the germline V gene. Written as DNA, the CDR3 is TGTGCCAGCAGCTTAGCAGTTCAGGGCACAGATACGCAGTATTTT. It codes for CASSLAVQGTDTQYF.

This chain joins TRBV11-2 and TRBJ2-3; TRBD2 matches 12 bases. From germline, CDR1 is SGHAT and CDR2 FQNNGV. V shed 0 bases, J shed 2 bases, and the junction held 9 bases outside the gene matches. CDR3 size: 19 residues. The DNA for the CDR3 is TGTGCCAGCAGCTTAGAGCCCCCGACTAGCGGGAGTTACACAGATACGCAGTATTTT. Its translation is CASSLEPPTSGSYTDTQYF.